A selection of T cell receptor beta chains follows, all from one sample in a study of T cell responses to AZD1222 COVID-19 vaccine. Here immunoSEQ multiplex PCR was the method, and the copy in TCRdb shows in-frame clones only, minus some. Of about 150,000 clones in the sample, more than 85% were seen once. Material: peripheral blood, obtained after recovery from COVID-19. The receptors were gathered from an adult who had recovered from COVID-19. The CDR3 runs from the conserved cysteine through the conserved F or W. Each record gives: clone size, V gene, D gene, J gene, CDR3 DNA, CDR3 protein. A D gene is named only where the DNA matches it firmly. Not every row has a clone size; where given, it reads once, few, many or a size class.

abundance: NA; v_gene: TRBV18; d_gene: NA; j_gene: TRBJ1-3; CDR3nt: TGTGCCAGCTCACCACTTTGGAGCTCTGGAAACACCATATATTTT; CDR3aa: CASSPLWSSGNTIYF
abundance: NA; v_gene: TRBV5-6; d_gene: NA; j_gene: TRBJ1-2; CDR3nt: TGTGCCAGCAGCTTGGGAACGGACTATGGCTACACCTTC; CDR3aa: CASSLGTDYGYTF
abundance: NA; v_gene: TRBV29-1; d_gene: NA; j_gene: TRBJ1-1; CDR3nt: TGCAGCGTGGCGATGGAGGTAACAGGGTGGACTGAAGCTTTCTTT; CDR3aa: CSVAMEVTGWTEAFF
abundance: NA; v_gene: TRBV7-3; d_gene: TRBD2; j_gene: TRBJ2-3; CDR3nt: TGTGCCAGCAGCTCCGGACTAGCGGGACGGGGAGATACGCAGTATTTT; CDR3aa: CASSSGLAGRGDTQYF
abundance: NA; v_gene: TRBV6-2/TRBV6-3; d_gene: TRBD1; j_gene: TRBJ2-3; CDR3nt: TGTGCCAGCAGCGACCGGACAGGGGGTCTTGTAGATACGCAGTATTTT; CDR3aa: CASSDRTGGLVDTQYF
abundance: NA; v_gene: TRBV6-5; d_gene: NA; j_gene: TRBJ1-5; CDR3nt: TGTGCCGGGGGGGTGCTGAGCAATCAGCCCCAGCATTTT; CDR3aa: CAGGVLSNQPQHF
abundance: NA; v_gene: TRBV19; d_gene: NA; j_gene: TRBJ2-3; CDR3nt: TGTGCCAGTAGTATCAGGGGAGATACGCAGTATTTT; CDR3aa: CASSIRGDTQYF
abundance: NA; v_gene: TRBV10-1; d_gene: TRBD1; j_gene: TRBJ2-5; CDR3nt: TGCGCCAGCACTAGGTACAAGGACAGGGGGCCCCGAGAGACCCAGTACTTC; CDR3aa: CASTRYKDRGPRETQYF
abundance: NA; v_gene: TRBV6-2/TRBV6-3; d_gene: TRBD2; j_gene: TRBJ2-7; CDR3nt: TGTGCCAGCAGTTACACCCTAGCGGGGAGGGAGACCTACGAGCAGTACTTC; CDR3aa: CASSYTLAGRETYEQYF
abundance: NA; v_gene: TRBV3-1/TRBV3-2; d_gene: TRBD2; j_gene: TRBJ2-2; CDR3nt: TGTGCCAGCAGCCATCCCGGGACTAGCGGGAGACGTAGCGCCGAGGAGCTGTTTTTT; CDR3aa: CASSHPGTSGRRSAEELFF
abundance: NA; v_gene: TRBV29-1; d_gene: NA; j_gene: TRBJ1-2; CDR3nt: TGCAGCGTCGCAGGCGGGGGGTCTTATGGCTACACCTTC; CDR3aa: CSVAGGGSYGYTF
abundance: NA; v_gene: TRBV4-2; d_gene: TRBD2; j_gene: TRBJ2-5; CDR3nt: TGTGCCAGCAGCCAAGGGTCCGGGACTAGTGGTGAGACCCAGTACTTC; CDR3aa: CASSQGSGTSGETQYF
abundance: NA; v_gene: TRBV19; d_gene: NA; j_gene: TRBJ2-2; CDR3nt: TGTGCCAGTAGTATAGCCAGGGGCACCGGGGAGCTGTTTTTT; CDR3aa: CASSIARGTGELFF
abundance: NA; v_gene: TRBV29-1; d_gene: NA; j_gene: TRBJ1-3; CDR3nt: TGCAGCGTTCGGACAAGCTCTGGAAACACCATATATTTT; CDR3aa: CSVRTSSGNTIYF
abundance: NA; v_gene: TRBV5-4; d_gene: TRBD1; j_gene: TRBJ1-3; CDR3nt: TGTGCCAGCAGCTTTAAGACAGGGAACGCTGGAAACACCATATATTTT; CDR3aa: CASSFKTGNAGNTIYF
abundance: NA; v_gene: TRBV15; d_gene: TRBD2; j_gene: TRBJ2-1; CDR3nt: TGTGCCACGAGCGGGGGAAGCTCCTACAATGAGCAGTTCTTC; CDR3aa: CATSGGSSYNEQFF
abundance: NA; v_gene: TRBV29-1; d_gene: NA; j_gene: TRBJ2-5; CDR3nt: TGCAGCGTTTCCCCGGGGGTACAAGAGACCCAGTACTTC; CDR3aa: CSVSPGVQETQYF
abundance: NA; v_gene: TRBV2; d_gene: TRBD1; j_gene: TRBJ1-2; CDR3nt: TGTGCCAGCGGGGACAGGGGGCGAGGTGGCTACACCTTC; CDR3aa: CASGDRGRGGYTF
abundance: NA; v_gene: TRBV11-2; d_gene: NA; j_gene: TRBJ2-1; CDR3nt: TGTGCCAGCAGCTTGGCCCCCGCTCGGGAGCAGTTCTTC; CDR3aa: CASSLAPAREQFF
abundance: NA; v_gene: TRBV6-1; d_gene: NA; j_gene: TRBJ1-1; CDR3nt: TGTGCCAGCAGTGATGGGGCCAGGGGTTTGAACACTGAAGCTTTCTTT; CDR3aa: CASSDGARGLNTEAFF
abundance: NA; v_gene: TRBV19; d_gene: NA; j_gene: TRBJ2-5; CDR3nt: TGTGCCAGTAGTATGGGGGGGCGGGAGACCCAGTACTTC; CDR3aa: CASSMGGRETQYF
abundance: NA; v_gene: TRBV6-2/TRBV6-3; d_gene: NA; j_gene: TRBJ1-1; CDR3nt: TGTGCCAGCAGTACTACAACAACGAACACTGAAGCTTTCTTT; CDR3aa: CASSTTTTNTEAFF
abundance: NA; v_gene: TRBV6-1; d_gene: NA; j_gene: TRBJ1-5; CDR3nt: TGTGCCAGCAGGGAACAGGGAGGGTTGAGCAATCAGCCCCAGCATTTT; CDR3aa: CASREQGGLSNQPQHF
abundance: NA; v_gene: TRBV19; d_gene: TRBD1; j_gene: TRBJ2-1; CDR3nt: TGTGCCAGTAGCCAACTCGGGCAGGGGGCAAGATCCTACAATGAGCAGTTCTTC; CDR3aa: CASSQLGQGARSYNEQFF
abundance: once; v_gene: TRBV4-3; d_gene: NA; j_gene: TRBJ1-2; CDR3nt: TGCGCCAGCAGCCAAGATCGGGGGGTCGGCTATGGCTACACCTTC; CDR3aa: CASSQDRGVGYGYTF
abundance: NA; v_gene: TRBV18; d_gene: NA; j_gene: TRBJ2-3; CDR3nt: TGTGCCAGCTCACCATTTAGACAGGCTAGCACAGATACGCAGTATTTT; CDR3aa: CASSPFRQASTDTQYF
abundance: NA; v_gene: TRBV20-1; d_gene: NA; j_gene: TRBJ1-4; CDR3nt: TGCAGTGCTAGCACCGCCGAAAAACTGTTTTTT; CDR3aa: CSASTAEKLFF
abundance: NA; v_gene: TRBV5-6; d_gene: TRBD1; j_gene: TRBJ2-3; CDR3nt: TGTGCCAGCAGCCTTGGACAGGGGTCCCTCCTCACAGATACGCAGTATTTT; CDR3aa: CASSLGQGSLLTDTQYF
abundance: NA; v_gene: TRBV19; d_gene: TRBD1; j_gene: TRBJ2-2; CDR3nt: TGTGCCAGTAGCCGTAAGACAGGGGGATATGAGGAGGAGCTGTTTTTT; CDR3aa: CASSRKTGGYEEELFF
abundance: NA; v_gene: TRBV19; d_gene: TRBD1; j_gene: TRBJ1-4; CDR3nt: TGTGCCAGTAGTGGGGACAGGGGACTAGGACTGTTTTTT; CDR3aa: CASSGDRGLGLFF
abundance: once; v_gene: TRBV18; d_gene: TRBD1; j_gene: TRBJ1-1; CDR3nt: TGTGCCAGCTCACCGACGTCCGGGACAGGGGGAGGCACTGAAGCTTTCTTT; CDR3aa: CASSPTSGTGGGTEAFF
abundance: NA; v_gene: TRBV7-9; d_gene: NA; j_gene: TRBJ2-1; CDR3nt: TGTGCCAGCAGCTTAGGGGGGACTCCTAATGAGCAGTTCTTC; CDR3aa: CASSLGGTPNEQFF
abundance: NA; v_gene: TRBV5-1; d_gene: NA; j_gene: TRBJ2-3; CDR3nt: TGCGCCAGCAGCCGGGACCGACGCACAGATACGCAGTATTTT; CDR3aa: CASSRDRRTDTQYF
abundance: NA; v_gene: TRBV28; d_gene: NA; j_gene: TRBJ1-5; CDR3nt: TGTGCCAGCAGGCCACCAGGGAGCAATCAGCCCCAGCATTTT; CDR3aa: CASRPPGSNQPQHF
abundance: NA; v_gene: TRBV19; d_gene: NA; j_gene: TRBJ1-4; CDR3nt: TGTGCCAGTAGTATCGGCAGACTTAATGAAAAACTGTTTTTT; CDR3aa: CASSIGRLNEKLFF
abundance: once; v_gene: TRBV18; d_gene: TRBD1; j_gene: TRBJ1-4; CDR3nt: TGTGCCAGCTCACCACCAGGGGGCCGGAATGAAAAACTGTTTTTT; CDR3aa: CASSPPGGRNEKLFF
abundance: NA; v_gene: TRBV5-1; d_gene: NA; j_gene: TRBJ2-3; CDR3nt: TGCGCCAGCAGCTTGACCGGGACGGGCACAGATACGCAGTATTTT; CDR3aa: CASSLTGTGTDTQYF
abundance: NA; v_gene: TRBV28; d_gene: NA; j_gene: TRBJ2-2; CDR3nt: TGTGCCAGCAGGCCAGGGGCTTTGGGGGCCGGGGAGCTGTTTTTT; CDR3aa: CASRPGALGAGELFF
abundance: NA; v_gene: TRBV25-1; d_gene: NA; j_gene: TRBJ1-2; CDR3nt: TGTGCCAGCAGTGACGGTAGGGGGTGGAGTGGCTACACCTTC; CDR3aa: CASSDGRGWSGYTF
abundance: few; v_gene: TRBV28; d_gene: NA; j_gene: TRBJ1-2; CDR3nt: TGTGCCAGCAGTCTACCAAATCCGACGGTTTTCTATGGCTACACCTTC; CDR3aa: CASSLPNPTVFYGYTF
abundance: NA; v_gene: TRBV7-2; d_gene: NA; j_gene: TRBJ2-7; CDR3nt: TGTGCCAGCTCTATTGGGGGGTTCGCCTACGAGCAGTACTTC; CDR3aa: CASSIGGFAYEQYF
abundance: NA; v_gene: TRBV14; d_gene: TRBD1; j_gene: TRBJ1-1; CDR3nt: TGTGCCAGCAGCCAAGCCAGGGGGCTCGGGGCTTTCTTT; CDR3aa: CASSQARGLGAFF
abundance: NA; v_gene: TRBV3-1/TRBV3-2; d_gene: NA; j_gene: TRBJ1-1; CDR3nt: TGTGCCAGCAGCCAATTTCCGACGAACACTGAAGCTTTCTTT; CDR3aa: CASSQFPTNTEAFF
abundance: once; v_gene: TRBV6-5; d_gene: TRBD1; j_gene: TRBJ1-3; CDR3nt: TGTGCCACCACAGGGGCAACAGGAAACACCATATATTTT; CDR3aa: CATTGATGNTIYF
abundance: NA; v_gene: TRBV6-2/TRBV6-3; d_gene: TRBD1; j_gene: TRBJ1-3; CDR3nt: TGTGCCAGCAGTTACCGGGACAGGGGTACCATATATTTT; CDR3aa: CASSYRDRGTIYF